The entry below gives a single TCR beta chain sequence along with its context. Its target is unknown. These data are taken from a study of T cell responses to AZD1222 COVID-19 vaccine. This CDR3 region has 15 residues. V was trimmed by 4 bases and J by 0 bases, leaving 10 bases between them. Per germline, CDR1 MNHEY and CDR2 SMNVEV (reference sequence). Findings of the study overall: The sample set comprised mostly white British donors with more females, and clonal diversity was possibly underestimated. Of spike-specific TCRs, nearly half reportedly target regions left unmutated in variants. Regions 160-218 and 743-854 held dominance among vaccine-associated CD4 TCRs, which spanned spike.

Only in-frame clones appear in the TCRdb table, and some are missing; sequencing was by immunoSEQ multiplex PCR. The table has fewer than 85,000 clones, about 83% seen once; the top ten hold about 1.3%. The study pooled second doses at about 4 or about 12 weeks. Sequencing was performed on peripheral blood, taken 28 days after the second AZD1222 dose. The J gene is TRBJ1-3, the V gene TRBV27, with D perhaps matching TRBD1 (6 bases). This sequence was found in an adult who received the AZD1222 COVID-19 vaccine. CDR3 sequence reads: CASSSQGYSGNTIYF. The CDR3 nucleotides read TGTGCCAGCAGTTCACAGGGATACTCTGGAAACACCATATATTTT.